This T cell receptor (beta chain) was obtained from a study of T cells expressing NK-cell markers (dated by TCRdb to the early 2020s). Some background on the complete study: TCR beta-chain repertoires were profiled in sorted CD3+CD56+NKG2C+, CD3+CD56+NKG2C- and CD3+CD56-NKG2C+ T-cell subsets from about 8 donors. Among the eight sequenced donors, only one was HCMV-seronegative, while the other seven were HCMV-seropositive. The study sequenced eight donors, all healthy volunteers chosen at random: three men and five women. Sequencing of the libraries produced 2 x 150 bp reads on Illumina HiSeq 2000/2500, MiSeq or NextSeq. The investigation overall reported the following: Whether the expanded NKG2C-expressing T cell clones were specific for HCMV antigens remained unclear. Those dominant clonotypes were again the most abundant among CD3+CD56-NKG2C+ cells in a few donors, at roughly 25-60.1%. In several donors, the dominant CD3+CD56+NKG2C+ clonotypes were found to rank among the top 10 CD8+ clonotypes and to make up roughly 1.0-8% of CD8+ T cells.

HCMV serostatus was determined by detecting HCMV-specific IgG in serum with a commercial ELISA kit. Ficoll density gradient centrifugation was used to isolate peripheral blood mononuclear cells from blood. Details on this clonotype: Its antigen remains unidentified.

Sequencing was carried out with an Illumina HiSeq 2000. The TCR beta cDNA libraries were made using 5'RACE template switching, a step that added both a universal primer site and unique molecular identifiers. cDNA synthesis was primed from the TCR beta constant segment and was followed by two successive PCR amplification steps. The paper's processing steps were these. MIGEC handled demultiplexing of the reads and grouping by UMI, while MiTCR was used to assemble and quantify clonotypes. To exclude erroneous sequences, any TCR cDNA sequence not supported by at least two reads was discarded. The tcR package was used for downstream repertoire analysis, with clonotypes matched between fractions based on CDR3 nucleotide sequence plus V segment. Antigen specificity was annotated against VDJdb with VDJmatch, allowing one amino acid substitution in CDR3. Each CDR3 protein sequence appears as one entry after TCRdb reprocessed the reads, and no DNA is included. TCRdb, rather than the study authors, made the V and J calls. The table for this sample lists hundreds of thousands of distinct CDR3 sequences. Of the sample, 4% to 5% is held by the ten largest clones.

Reading from cysteine to phenylalanine, the CDR3 counts 15 amino acids. Only the protein sequence is given. CDR1 and CDR2 are drawn from the germline V gene: KGHDR, SFDVKD. Recombination linked TRBV24-1 to TRBJ2-1; no DNA is available, so the TRBD1 call from TCRdb remains unchecked. The TCR comes from a woman aged 18-69 years in good health. Source material: blood T cells: a sorted CD56 or NKG2C T cell subset, CD4+ or CD8+ T cells, or bulk PBMC T cells (not recorded which). The CDR3 in this case is CATSDPGQGGNEQFF.